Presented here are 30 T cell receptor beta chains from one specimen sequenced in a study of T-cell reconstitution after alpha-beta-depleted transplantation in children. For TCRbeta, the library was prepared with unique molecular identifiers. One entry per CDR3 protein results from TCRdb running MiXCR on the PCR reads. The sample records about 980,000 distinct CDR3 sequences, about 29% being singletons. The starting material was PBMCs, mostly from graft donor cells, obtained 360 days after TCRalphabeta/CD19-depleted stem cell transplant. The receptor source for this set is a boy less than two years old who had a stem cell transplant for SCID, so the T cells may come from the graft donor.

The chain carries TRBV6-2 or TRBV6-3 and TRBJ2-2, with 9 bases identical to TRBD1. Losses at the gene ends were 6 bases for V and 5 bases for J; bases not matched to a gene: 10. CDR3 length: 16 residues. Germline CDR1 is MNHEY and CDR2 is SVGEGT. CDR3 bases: TGTGCCAGCAGCTTGGACAGGGGAGAGCGGACCGGGGAGCTGTTTTTT. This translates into CASSLDRGERTGELFF.

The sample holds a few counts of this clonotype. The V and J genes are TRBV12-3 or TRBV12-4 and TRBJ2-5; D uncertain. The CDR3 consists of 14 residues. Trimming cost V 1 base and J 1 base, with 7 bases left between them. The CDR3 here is CASSLGRFQETQYF. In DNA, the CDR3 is TGTGCCAGCAGTTTAGGGCGGTTCCAAGAGACCCAGTACTTC.

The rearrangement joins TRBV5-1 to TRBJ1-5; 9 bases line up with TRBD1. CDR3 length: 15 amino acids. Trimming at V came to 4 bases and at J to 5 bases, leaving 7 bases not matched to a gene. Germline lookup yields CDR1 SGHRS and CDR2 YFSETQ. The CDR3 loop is CASSLGTGRHQPQHF. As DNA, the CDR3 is TGCGCCAGCAGCCTAGGGACAGGGCGGCATCAGCCCCAGCATTTT.

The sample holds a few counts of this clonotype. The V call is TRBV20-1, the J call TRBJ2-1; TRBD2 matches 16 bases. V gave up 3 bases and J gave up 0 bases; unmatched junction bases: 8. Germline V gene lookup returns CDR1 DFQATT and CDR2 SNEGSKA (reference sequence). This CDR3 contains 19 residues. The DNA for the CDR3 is TGCAGTGCTAGTCACCCGGGACTAGCGGGGGGGCGCTCCTACAATGAGCAGTTCTTC. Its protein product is CSASHPGLAGGRSYNEQFF.

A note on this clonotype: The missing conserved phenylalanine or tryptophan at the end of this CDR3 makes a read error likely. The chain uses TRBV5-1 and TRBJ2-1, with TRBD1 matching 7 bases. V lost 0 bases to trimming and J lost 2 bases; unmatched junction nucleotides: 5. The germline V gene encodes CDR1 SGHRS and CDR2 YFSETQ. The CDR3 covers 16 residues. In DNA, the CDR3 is TGCGCCAGCAGCTTGGTGGCGAGGGGGCCCTACAATGAGCAGTTCGTC. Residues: CASSLVARGPYNEQFV.

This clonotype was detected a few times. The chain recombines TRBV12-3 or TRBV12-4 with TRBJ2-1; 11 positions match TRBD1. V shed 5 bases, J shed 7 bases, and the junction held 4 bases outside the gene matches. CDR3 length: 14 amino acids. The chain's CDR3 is CASSGQGAWNEQFF. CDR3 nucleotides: TGTGCCAGCAGTGGACAGGGGGCTTGGAATGAGCAGTTCTTC.

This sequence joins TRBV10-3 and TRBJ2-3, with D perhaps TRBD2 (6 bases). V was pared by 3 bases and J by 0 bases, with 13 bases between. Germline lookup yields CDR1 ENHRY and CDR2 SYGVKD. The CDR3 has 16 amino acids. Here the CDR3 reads CAISDFLAHSTDTQYF. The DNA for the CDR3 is TGTGCCATCAGTGATTTCCTAGCGCACAGCACAGATACGCAGTATTTT.

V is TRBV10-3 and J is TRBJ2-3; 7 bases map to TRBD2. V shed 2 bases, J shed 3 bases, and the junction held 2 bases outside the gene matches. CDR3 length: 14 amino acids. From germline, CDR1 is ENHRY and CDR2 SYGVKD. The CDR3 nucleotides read TGTGCCATCAGTGAGAACGGGGGGACAGATACGCAGTATTTT. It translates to CAISENGGTDTQYF.

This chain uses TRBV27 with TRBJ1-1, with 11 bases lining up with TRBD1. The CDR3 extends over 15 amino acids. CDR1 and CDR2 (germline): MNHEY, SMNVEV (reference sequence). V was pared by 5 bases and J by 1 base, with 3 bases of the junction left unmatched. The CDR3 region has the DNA TGTGCCAGCAGTGGACAGGGGGCGGGGAACACTGAAGCTTTCTTT. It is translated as CASSGQGAGNTEAFF.

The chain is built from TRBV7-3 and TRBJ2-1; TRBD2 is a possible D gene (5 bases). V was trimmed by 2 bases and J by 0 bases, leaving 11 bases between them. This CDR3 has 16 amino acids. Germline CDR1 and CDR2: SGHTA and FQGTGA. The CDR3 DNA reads TGTGCCAGCAGCTTAGACGGCGGGTTCTCCTACAATGAGCAGTTCTTC. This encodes CASSLDGGFSYNEQFF.

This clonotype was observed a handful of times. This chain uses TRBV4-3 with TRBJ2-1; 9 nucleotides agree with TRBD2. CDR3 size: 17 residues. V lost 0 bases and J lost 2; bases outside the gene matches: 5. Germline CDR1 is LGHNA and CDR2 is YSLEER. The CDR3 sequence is CASSQDRRLAAYNEQFF. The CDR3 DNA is TGCGCCAGCAGCCAAGATCGGCGACTAGCGGCCTACAATGAGCAGTTCTTC.

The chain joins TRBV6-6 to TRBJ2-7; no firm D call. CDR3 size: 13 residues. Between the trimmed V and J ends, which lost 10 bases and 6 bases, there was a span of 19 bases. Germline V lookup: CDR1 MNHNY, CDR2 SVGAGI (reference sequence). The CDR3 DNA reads TGTGCCACCTCCGGTGGAGCTACCCCCGAGCAGTACTTC. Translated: CATSGGATPEQYF.

CDR3 sequence reads: CASSPDRVHHYSSYEQYF. The CDR3 region has the DNA TGTGCCAGCAGCCCCGACAGGGTTCACCATTATTCCTCCTACGAGCAGTACTTC. The rearrangement joins TRBV12-3 or TRBV12-4 to TRBJ2-7; 7 bases map to TRBD1. V trimming: 6 bases; J trimming: 0 bases; junction bases outside the gene matches: 17. The CDR3 spans 18 residues.

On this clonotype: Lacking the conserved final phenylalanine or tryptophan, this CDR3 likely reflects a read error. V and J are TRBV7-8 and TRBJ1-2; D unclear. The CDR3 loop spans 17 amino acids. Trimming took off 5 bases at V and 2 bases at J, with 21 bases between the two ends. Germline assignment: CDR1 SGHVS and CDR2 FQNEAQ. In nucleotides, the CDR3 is TGTGCCAGCAGCCCCCGGACGTTTCTCTCTCCGAACTATGGCTACACCTGC. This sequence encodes CASSPRTFLSPNYGYTC.

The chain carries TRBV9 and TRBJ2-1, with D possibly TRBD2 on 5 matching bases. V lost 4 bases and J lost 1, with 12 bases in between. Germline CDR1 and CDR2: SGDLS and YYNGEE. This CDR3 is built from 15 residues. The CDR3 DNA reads TGTGCCAGCAGCACAGACGGGGAATCCTACAATGAGCAGTTCTTC. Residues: CASSTDGESYNEQFF.

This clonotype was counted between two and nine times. The CDR3 DNA is TGTGCCAGCAGTGATGCGCTTTACTGGTACGAGCAGTACTTC. Translated, it gives CASSDALYWYEQYF. This chain uses TRBV2 with TRBJ2-7; no clear D. The CDR3 covers 14 residues. Per germline, CDR1 SNHLY and CDR2 FYNNEI. V lost 3 bases to trimming and J lost 4 bases, with 13 bases between them.

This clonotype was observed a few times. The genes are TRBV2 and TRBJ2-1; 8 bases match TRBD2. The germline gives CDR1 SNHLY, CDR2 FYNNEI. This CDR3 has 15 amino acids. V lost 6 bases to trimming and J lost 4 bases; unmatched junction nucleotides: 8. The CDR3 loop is CASSVLAGLYNEQFF. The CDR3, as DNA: TGTGCCAGCAGCGTTCTAGCGGGCCTATACAATGAGCAGTTCTTC.

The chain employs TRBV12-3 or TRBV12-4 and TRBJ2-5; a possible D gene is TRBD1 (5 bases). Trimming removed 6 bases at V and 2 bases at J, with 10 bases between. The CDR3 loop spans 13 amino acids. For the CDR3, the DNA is TGTGCCAGCAGACTTCGACAGCAAGAGACCCAGTACTTC. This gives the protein CASRLRQQETQYF.

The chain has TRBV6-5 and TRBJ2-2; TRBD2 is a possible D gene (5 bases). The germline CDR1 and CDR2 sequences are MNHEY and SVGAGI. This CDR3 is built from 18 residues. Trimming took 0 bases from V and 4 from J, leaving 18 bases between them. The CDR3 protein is CASSYSRPLFGGTGELFF. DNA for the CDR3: TGTGCCAGCAGTTACTCGAGACCTCTCTTCGGAGGCACCGGGGAGCTGTTTTTT.

In DNA, the CDR3 is TGCGCCAGCAGCTTGTCTGTCAGGGGGAACACTGAAGCTTTCTTT. Protein product: CASSLSVRGNTEAFF. The genes are TRBV5-1 and TRBJ1-1; the D gene is possibly TRBD1 (6 bases). The CDR3 consists of 15 residues. Between the trimmed V and J ends, which lost 1 base and 1 base, there was a span of 11 bases. Germline CDR1 SGHRS, CDR2 YFSETQ. The full variable domain, completed using reference TRBV5-1 and TRBJ1-1, is KAGVTQTPRYLIKTRGQQVTLSCSPISGHRSVSWYQQTPGQGLQFLFEYFSETQRNKGNFPGRFSGRQFSNSRSEMNVSTLELGDSALYLCASSLSVRGNTEAFFGQGTRLTVV.

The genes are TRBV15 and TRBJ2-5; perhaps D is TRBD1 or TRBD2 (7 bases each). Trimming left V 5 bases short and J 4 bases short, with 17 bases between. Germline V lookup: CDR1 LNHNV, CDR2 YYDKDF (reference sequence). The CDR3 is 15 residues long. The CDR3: CATSGRQGGGETQYF. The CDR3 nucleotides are TGTGCCACCAGCGGCAGACAGGGAGGGGGAGAGACCCAGTACTTC.

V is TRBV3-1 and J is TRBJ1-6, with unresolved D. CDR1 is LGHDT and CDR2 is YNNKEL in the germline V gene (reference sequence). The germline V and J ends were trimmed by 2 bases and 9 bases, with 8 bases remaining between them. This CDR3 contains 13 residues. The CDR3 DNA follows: TGTGCCAGCAGCCAAAGGACGGGTTCACCCCTCCACTTT. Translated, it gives CASSQRTGSPLHF.

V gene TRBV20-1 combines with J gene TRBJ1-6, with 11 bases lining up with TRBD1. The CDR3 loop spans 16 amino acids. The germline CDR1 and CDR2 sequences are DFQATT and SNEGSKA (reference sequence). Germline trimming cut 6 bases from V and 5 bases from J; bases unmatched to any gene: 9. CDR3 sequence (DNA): TGCAGTGCGCTTACCGGGACAGGGGGGAATAATTCACCCCTCCACTTT. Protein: CSALTGTGGNNSPLHF.

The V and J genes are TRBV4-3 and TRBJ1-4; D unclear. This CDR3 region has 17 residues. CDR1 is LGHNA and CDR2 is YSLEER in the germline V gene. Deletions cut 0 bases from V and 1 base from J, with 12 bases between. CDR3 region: CASSQESTTVTNEKLFF. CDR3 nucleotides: TGCGCCAGCAGCCAAGAGTCAACCACAGTAACTAATGAAAAACTGTTTTTT.

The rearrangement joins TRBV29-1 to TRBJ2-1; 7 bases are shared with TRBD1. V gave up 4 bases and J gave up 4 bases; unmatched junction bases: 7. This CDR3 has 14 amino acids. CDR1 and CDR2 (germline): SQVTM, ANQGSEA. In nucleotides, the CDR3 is TGCAGCGTTGGATCGCAGGGGGTTTACAATGAGCAGTTCTTC. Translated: CSVGSQGVYNEQFF.

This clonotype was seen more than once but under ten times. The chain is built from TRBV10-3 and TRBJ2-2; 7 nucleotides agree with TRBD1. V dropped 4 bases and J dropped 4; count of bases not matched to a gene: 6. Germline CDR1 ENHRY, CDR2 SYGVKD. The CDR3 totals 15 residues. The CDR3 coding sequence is TGTGCCATCAGTGGAAGGGGGCTTGGCACCGGGGAGCTGTTTTTT. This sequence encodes CAISGRGLGTGELFF.

The CDR3 protein is CASSLSIEGQGRQFF. The CDR3, as DNA: TGTGCCAGCAGTTTATCGATTGAGGGACAGGGAAGGCAGTTCTTC. The genes are TRBV27 and TRBJ2-1, with 9 bases that match TRBD1. This CDR3 has 15 amino acids. V dropped 0 bases and J dropped 12; count of bases not matched to a gene: 9. Per germline, CDR1 MNHEY and CDR2 SMNVEV (reference sequence).

CDR3 sequence reads: CASSSRAREAYEQYF. DNA of the CDR3: TGTGCCAGCAGTTCCCGGGCCCGGGAGGCCTACGAGCAGTACTTC. V is TRBV12-3 or TRBV12-4 and J is TRBJ2-7, with 7 positions matching TRBD2. The ends lost 4 bases at V and 2 bases at J; junction bases unmatched: 8. This CDR3 is 15 amino acids long.

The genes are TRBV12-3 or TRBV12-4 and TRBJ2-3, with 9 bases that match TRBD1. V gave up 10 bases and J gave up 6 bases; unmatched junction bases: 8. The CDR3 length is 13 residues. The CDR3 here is CATRTGVWDTQYF. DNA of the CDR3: TGTGCCACCCGGACAGGGGTTTGGGATACGCAGTATTTT.

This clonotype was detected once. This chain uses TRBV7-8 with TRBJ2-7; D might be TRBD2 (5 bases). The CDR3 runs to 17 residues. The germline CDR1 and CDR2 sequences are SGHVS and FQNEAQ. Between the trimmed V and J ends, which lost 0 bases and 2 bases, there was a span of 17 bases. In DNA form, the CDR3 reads TGTGCCAGCAGCTTAGCAGGAGCGGCCCAGCAGGCCTACGAGCAGTACTTC. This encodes CASSLAGAAQQAYEQYF.